The source of this TCR beta chain is a study of T cells in Graves' hyperthyroidism and ophthalmopathy (dated by TCRdb to about 2019). With respect to the entire study: To identify TCR V-J signatures that set the groups apart, the researchers used a discovery cohort of 100 or so patients, made up of roughly 45 with Graves' ophthalmopathy and 57 with stable Graves' hyperthyroidism. Whether ophthalmopathy could be predicted prospectively was tested in an independent validation cohort made up of under 20 hyperthyroidism patients plus 17 patients who later progressed to ophthalmopathy. The approximately 90 discovery patients were divided at random into training and test sets in a 7:3 ratio. In addition, the study compared T-cell repertoires in thyroid tissue and in blood from roughly 6 Graves' hyperthyroidism patients. After sampling, hyperthyroidism patients received methimazole starting at 30 mg daily, and ophthalmopathy patients received high-dose intravenous methylprednisolone. The paper describes TCR Vbeta CDR3 sequencing of fewer than 150 peripheral blood samples, made up of about 40 ophthalmopathy patients, approximately 73 hyperthyroidism patients and approximately 17 progressor patients.

Paper-wide results and their limitations: Sample size was not statistically predetermined, and blinding of investigators to group allocation was not performed. In cross-validation, a model built on a 13 V-J signature told ophthalmopathy apart from stable hyperthyroidism with about 90% sensitivity and around 83% specificity, and in testing the same model reached 80%/75%. Most expanded thyroid clonotypes (frequency above 0.001) were also detected in blood, suggesting blood repertoires may reflect thyroid immune responses. In validation, the model predicted progression to ophthalmopathy with just under 71% sensitivity and roughly 75% specificity, a median of around six months before onset.

V has 3 bases trimmed and J has 1 base trimmed; junction bases matching no gene number 11. Sequences DFQATT (CDR1) and SNEGSKA (CDR2) are obtained from the germline V gene (reference sequence). CDR3 length: 16 amino acids, cysteine to phenylalanine. The DNA shown is the 48-base CDR3, in frame from base 1. Only a few counts were recorded for this clonotype. Its antigen has not been determined. Nothing much larger sits one base from this clone, and base qualities are not available. Amplification of TCR beta CDR3 regions was carried out from RNA transcripts. The TCR CDR3 was subjected to a first round of RT-PCR using the HTBI primer set and the Qiagen OneStep RT-PCR kit. A second multiplex PCR round built the libraries, followed by size selection and purification. Libraries were sequenced paired-end with 100 bp reads on an Illumina HiSeq2000. Concerning the study's data processing: SOAPnuke was used to process the raw data, throwing out any read that contained adapters or uncalled bases, had a mean Phred below 15, or lacked an exact constant-primer or identifier match. COPE v1.2.5 was used to merge high-quality paired reads, and clonotypes were defined as unique nucleotide sequences. Clonotypes were aligned to IMGT TRBV, TRBD and TRBJ reference segments using MiTCR v1.1. The analysis was restricted to V-J combinations with a frequency above 0.0001, which together covered 99% to 99.2% of the repertoires. The TCS score was defined as F50 (clonal expansion) divided by E x V (chaos), with BLOSUM62-based TCRdist calculated between CDR3 peptides within each V-J. Welch's t-statistics and random forest reduced 500 to 550 V-J features to 13, which were used in a naive Bayes classifier (R e1071). The similarity between thyroid and blood repertoires was quantified using the Morisita-Horn index. TCRdb reanalyzed the raw reads on its own, using fastp at Q25 for trimming and MiXCR for clone calling, and kept in-frame beta chains. Rows matching on CDR3 protein sequence are summarized as one entry with the most common DNA and genes. The V and J calls and clone size are TCRdb's, not the authors'. This sample comprises hundreds of thousands of distinct CDR3 sequences, just under 45% of them detected only once. The ten largest clones take up about 7.7% of the sample.

The study excluded patients with uncontrolled infections, other autoimmune diseases, pregnancy or lactation. Diagnoses were established on the basis of clinical symptoms, serum thyroxine and TRAb, thyroid ultrasound, and orbital computed tomography. Trizol reagent was used to extract total RNA, and RNA quality was then checked on an Agilent 2100 Bioanalyzer. This sequence was found in an adult man with Graves' disease, either hyperthyroidism or ophthalmopathy (not recorded which). This chain joins TRBV20-1 to TRBJ1-1, and 7 junction bases match TRBD1. The specimen was peripheral blood or thyroid tissue (not recorded which). The DNA sequence is given as TGCAGTGCTAGGGACAGACCGGGACAGCGGAACACTGAAGCTTTCTTT. The resulting protein is CSARDRPGQRNTEAFF.